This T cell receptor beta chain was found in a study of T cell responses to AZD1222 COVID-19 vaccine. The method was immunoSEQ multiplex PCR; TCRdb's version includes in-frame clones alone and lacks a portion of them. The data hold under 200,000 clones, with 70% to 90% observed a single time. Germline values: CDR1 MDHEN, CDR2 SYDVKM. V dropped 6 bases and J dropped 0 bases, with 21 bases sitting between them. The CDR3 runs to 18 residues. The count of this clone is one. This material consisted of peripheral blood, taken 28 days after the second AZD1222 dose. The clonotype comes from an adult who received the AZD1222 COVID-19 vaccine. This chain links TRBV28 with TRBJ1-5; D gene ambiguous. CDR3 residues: CASRPEQWFSTSNQPQHF. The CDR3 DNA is TGTGCCAGCAGACCAGAACAGTGGTTTTCGACTAGCAATCAGCCCCAGCATTTT.